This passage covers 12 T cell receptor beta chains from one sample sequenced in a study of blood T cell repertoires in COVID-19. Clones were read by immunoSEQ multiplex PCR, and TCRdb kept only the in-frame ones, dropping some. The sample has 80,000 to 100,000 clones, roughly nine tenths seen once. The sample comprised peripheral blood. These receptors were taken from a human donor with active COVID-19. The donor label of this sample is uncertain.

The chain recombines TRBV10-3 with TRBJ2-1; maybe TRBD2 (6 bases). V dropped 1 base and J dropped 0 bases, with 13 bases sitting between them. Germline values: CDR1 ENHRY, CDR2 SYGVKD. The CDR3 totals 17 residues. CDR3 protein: CAISEWGEQSSYNEQFF. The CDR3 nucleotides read TGTGCCATCAGTGAGTGGGGGGAACAGAGCTCCTACAATGAGCAGTTCTTC.

The CDR3 sequence: CSLIGTFAGGQETQYF. CDR3 DNA sequence: TGCAGCTTGATCGGGACGTTCGCGGGGGGACAAGAGACCCAGTACTTC. This rearrangement joins TRBV29-1 to TRBJ2-5; 8 nucleotides align to TRBD2. The CDR3 covers 16 residues. Trimming removed 8 bases from V and 2 bases from J; junction bases left unmatched: 16. CDR1 and CDR2 from the germline V gene are SQVTM and ANQGSEA.

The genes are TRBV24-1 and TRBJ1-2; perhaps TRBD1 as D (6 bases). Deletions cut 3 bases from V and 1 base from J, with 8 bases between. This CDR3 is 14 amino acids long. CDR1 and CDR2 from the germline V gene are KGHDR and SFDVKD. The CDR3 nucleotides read TGTGCCACCAGTGATGACAGGTTTAACTATGGCTACACCTTC. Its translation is CATSDDRFNYGYTF.

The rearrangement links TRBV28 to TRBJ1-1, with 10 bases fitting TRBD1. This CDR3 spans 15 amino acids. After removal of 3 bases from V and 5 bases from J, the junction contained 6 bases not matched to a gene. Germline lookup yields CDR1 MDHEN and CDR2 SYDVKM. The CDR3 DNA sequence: TGTGCCAGCAGTTTCCCGGGACAGGGGAGGACTGAAGCTTTCTTT. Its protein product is CASSFPGQGRTEAFF.

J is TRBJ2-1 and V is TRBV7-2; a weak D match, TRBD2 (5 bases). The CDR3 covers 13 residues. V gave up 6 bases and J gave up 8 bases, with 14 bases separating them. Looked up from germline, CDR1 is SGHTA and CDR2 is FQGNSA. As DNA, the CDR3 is TGTGCCAGCAGGGGAGTAGGTCCCGATGAGCAGTTCTTC. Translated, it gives CASRGVGPDEQFF.

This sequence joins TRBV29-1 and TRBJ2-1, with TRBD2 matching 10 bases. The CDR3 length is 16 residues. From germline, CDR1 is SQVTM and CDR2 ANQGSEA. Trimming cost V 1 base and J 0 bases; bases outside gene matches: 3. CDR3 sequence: CSVEGERGGSYNEQFF. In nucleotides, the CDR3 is TGCAGCGTTGAAGGCGAGCGGGGGGGCTCCTACAATGAGCAGTTCTTC.

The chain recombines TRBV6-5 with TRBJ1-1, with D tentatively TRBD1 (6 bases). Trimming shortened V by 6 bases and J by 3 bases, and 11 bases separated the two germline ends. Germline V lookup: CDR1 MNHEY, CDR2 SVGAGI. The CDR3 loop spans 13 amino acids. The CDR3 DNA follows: TGTGCCAGCAGGCGAAACAGGGACACTGAAGCTTTCTTT. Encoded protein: CASRRNRDTEAFF.

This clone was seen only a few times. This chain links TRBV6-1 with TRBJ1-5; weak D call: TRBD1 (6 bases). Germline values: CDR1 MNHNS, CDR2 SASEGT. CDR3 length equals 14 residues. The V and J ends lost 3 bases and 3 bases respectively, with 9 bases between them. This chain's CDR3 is CASSDGQFNQPQHF. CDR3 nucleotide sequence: TGTGCCAGCAGTGACGGACAGTTCAATCAGCCCCAGCATTTT.

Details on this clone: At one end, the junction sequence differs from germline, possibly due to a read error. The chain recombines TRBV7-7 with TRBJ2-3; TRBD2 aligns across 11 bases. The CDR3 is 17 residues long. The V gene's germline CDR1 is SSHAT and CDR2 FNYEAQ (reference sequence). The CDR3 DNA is TGTGCTAGCAGCTTAGGCCGTAGCGGGGGGGGCCAAGATACGCAGTATTTT. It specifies CASSLGRSGGGQDTQYF.

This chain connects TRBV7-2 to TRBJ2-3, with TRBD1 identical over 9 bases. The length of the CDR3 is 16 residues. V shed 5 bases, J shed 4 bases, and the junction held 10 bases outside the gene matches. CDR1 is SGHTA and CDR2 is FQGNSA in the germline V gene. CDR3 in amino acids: CASSPGQGRHADTQYF. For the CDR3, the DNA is TGTGCCAGCAGCCCAGGACAGGGGAGGCACGCAGATACGCAGTATTTT.

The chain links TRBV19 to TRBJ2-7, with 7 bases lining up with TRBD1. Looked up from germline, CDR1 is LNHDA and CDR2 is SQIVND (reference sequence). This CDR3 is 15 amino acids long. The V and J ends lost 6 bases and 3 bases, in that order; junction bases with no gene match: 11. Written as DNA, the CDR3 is TGTGCCAGTAGCTTCGGATTGGGACAGCGCTACGAGCAGTACTTC. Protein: CASSFGLGQRYEQYF. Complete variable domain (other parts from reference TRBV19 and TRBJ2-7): DGGITQSPKYLFRKEGQNVTLSCEQNLNHDAMYWYRQDPGQGLRLIYYSQIVNDFQKGDIAEGYSVSREKKESFPLTVTSAQKNPTAFYLCASSFGLGQRYEQYFGPGTRLTVT.

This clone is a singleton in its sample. The CDR3 region has the DNA TGCAGCGTTGTAAGAAGCCTCCTGAACACTGAAGCTTTCTTT. It translates to CSVVRSLLNTEAFF. The genes are TRBV29-1 and TRBJ1-1; D uncertain. Trimming cost V 4 bases and J 0 bases, with 12 bases left between them. Germline V gene sequence: CDR1 SQVTM, CDR2 ANQGSEA. The CDR3 runs to 14 residues.